Listed below are T cell receptor beta chains from one sample, sequenced in a study of CD8 T cells in Susac syndrome. MiXCR, applied by TCRdb to the immunoSEQ multiplex PCR reads, yields one record per CDR3 protein. The sample has a few hundred thousand distinct CDR3 sequences, approximately 95% seen once; the top ten hold about 0.088%. The specimen was CD4+ T cells from PBMCs. The receptors shown here come from a human donor with multiple sclerosis. CDR3s include the opening cysteine and the closing phenylalanine or tryptophan. Each record gives: J gene, CDR3 length, D gene, clone size, V gene, CDR3 protein, CDR3 DNA. A D gene is named only where the DNA matches it firmly. Clone size is not always given. Where it is, it says once, few, many or a class for expanded clones.

J gene: TRBJ2-7; CDR3 length: 14; D gene: TRBD1; clone size: -; V gene: TRBV7-2; CDR3 protein: CASSQRQGLVEQYF; CDR3 DNA: TGTGCCAGCAGCCAGCGACAGGGGCTGGTGGAGCAGTACTTC
J gene: TRBJ1-5; CDR3 length: 16; D gene: -; clone size: -; V gene: TRBV3-1; CDR3 protein: CASSQDVLVGNQPQHF; CDR3 DNA: TGTGCCAGCAGCCAAGATGTTCTGGTAGGCAATCAGCCCCAGCATTTT
J gene: TRBJ2-1; CDR3 length: 16; D gene: TRBD2; clone size: -; V gene: TRBV6-1; CDR3 protein: CASRDLAGVRYNEQFF; CDR3 DNA: TGTGCCAGCAGGGATCTAGCGGGAGTTCGCTACAATGAGCAGTTCTTC
J gene: TRBJ2-3; CDR3 length: 15; D gene: -; clone size: -; V gene: TRBV7-9; CDR3 protein: CASSSGTLVGDTQYF; CDR3 DNA: TGTGCCAGCAGCTCCGGGACCCTCGTTGGGGATACGCAGTATTTT
J gene: TRBJ2-4; CDR3 length: 19; D gene: -; clone size: -; V gene: TRBV6-5; CDR3 protein: CASSYRAGDSTLAKNIQYF; CDR3 DNA: TGTGCCAGCAGTTACCGGGCTGGGGACTCGACTCTAGCCAAAAACATTCAGTACTTC
J gene: TRBJ1-5; CDR3 length: 15; D gene: TRBD1; clone size: -; V gene: TRBV2; CDR3 protein: CASSLQGEMGQPQHF; CDR3 DNA: TGTGCCAGCAGCCTTCAGGGGGAAATGGGTCAGCCCCAGCATTTT
J gene: TRBJ1-2; CDR3 length: 16; D gene: TRBD1; clone size: -; V gene: TRBV9; CDR3 protein: CASSTDPTGANYGYTF; CDR3 DNA: TGTGCCAGCAGCACCGACCCGACAGGGGCCAACTATGGCTACACCTTC
J gene: TRBJ1-1; CDR3 length: 12; D gene: -; clone size: -; V gene: TRBV29-1; CDR3 protein: CSVGGGGTEAFF; CDR3 DNA: TGCAGCGTTGGTGGGGGCGGCACTGAAGCTTTCTTT
J gene: TRBJ2-7; CDR3 length: 15; D gene: TRBD1; clone size: -; V gene: TRBV5-1; CDR3 protein: CASRLPGQGTHEQYF; CDR3 DNA: TGCGCCAGCAGACTTCCGGGACAGGGAACCCACGAGCAGTACTTC
J gene: TRBJ1-6; CDR3 length: 16; D gene: TRBD1; clone size: -; V gene: TRBV10-2; CDR3 protein: CASRAPTDRVSSPLHF; CDR3 DNA: TGCGCCAGCAGGGCCCCTACCGACAGGGTCAGTTCACCCCTCCACTTT
J gene: TRBJ2-1; CDR3 length: 15; D gene: TRBD1; clone size: -; V gene: TRBV3-1; CDR3 protein: CASSGIRTGFDEQFF; CDR3 DNA: TGTGCCAGCAGCGGGATCCGGACAGGGTTCGATGAGCAGTTCTTC
J gene: TRBJ2-7; CDR3 length: 15; D gene: -; clone size: -; V gene: TRBV11-2; CDR3 protein: CASSTNPEVSHEQYF; CDR3 DNA: TGTGCCAGCAGCACAAATCCCGAGGTCAGCCACGAGCAGTACTTC
J gene: TRBJ1-4; CDR3 length: 15; D gene: -; clone size: -; V gene: TRBV2; CDR3 protein: CASSPNTLKGEKLFF; CDR3 DNA: TGTGCCAGCAGTCCGAACACCCTTAAGGGGGAAAAACTGTTTTTT
J gene: TRBJ2-1; CDR3 length: 13; D gene: -; clone size: -; V gene: TRBV30; CDR3 protein: CAWSPQAITEQFF; CDR3 DNA: TGTGCCTGGAGTCCCCAGGCAATCACCGAGCAGTTCTTC
J gene: TRBJ2-7; CDR3 length: 16; D gene: -; clone size: once; V gene: TRBV12-3/TRBV12-4; CDR3 protein: CASSSTGTRGSYEQYF; CDR3 DNA: TGTGCCAGCAGTTCTACCGGGACAAGGGGCTCCTACGAGCAGTACTTC
J gene: TRBJ2-1; CDR3 length: 13; D gene: -; clone size: -; V gene: TRBV11-1; CDR3 protein: CASSLPVVSEQFF; CDR3 DNA: TGTGCCAGCAGCTTGCCGGTGGTTTCTGAGCAGTTCTTC
J gene: TRBJ2-7; CDR3 length: 14; D gene: -; clone size: -; V gene: TRBV5-1; CDR3 protein: CASSLARTADEQYF; CDR3 DNA: TGCGCCAGCAGCTTGGCAAGAACGGCCGACGAGCAGTACTTC
J gene: TRBJ1-5; CDR3 length: 14; D gene: -; clone size: -; V gene: TRBV12-3/TRBV12-4; CDR3 protein: CASTQAGDNQPQHF; CDR3 DNA: TGTGCCAGCACACAGGCCGGTGACAATCAGCCCCAGCATTTT
J gene: TRBJ2-1; CDR3 length: 16; D gene: TRBD2; clone size: once; V gene: TRBV2; CDR3 protein: CASSAPTSGNYNEQFF; CDR3 DNA: TGTGCCAGCAGTGCCCCGACTAGCGGGAACTACAATGAGCAGTTCTTC
J gene: TRBJ2-1; CDR3 length: 12; D gene: -; clone size: -; V gene: TRBV18; CDR3 protein: CASSPDIPSQFF; CDR3 DNA: TGTGCCAGCTCACCGGACATTCCCTCACAGTTCTTC
J gene: TRBJ2-1; CDR3 length: 14; D gene: -; clone size: -; V gene: TRBV20-1; CDR3 protein: CSASRPDPGNEQFF; CDR3 DNA: TGCAGTGCCTCTAGACCAGATCCTGGGAATGAGCAGTTCTTC
J gene: TRBJ2-7; CDR3 length: 13; D gene: -; clone size: -; V gene: TRBV18; CDR3 protein: CASSPSGGYEQYF; CDR3 DNA: TGTGCCAGCTCACCGAGCGGCGGCTACGAGCAGTACTTC
J gene: TRBJ2-2; CDR3 length: 15; D gene: -; clone size: -; V gene: TRBV4-1; CDR3 protein: CASSQGSWDTGELFF; CDR3 DNA: TGCGCCAGCAGCCAAGGGTCGTGGGACACCGGGGAGCTGTTTTTT
J gene: TRBJ1-1; CDR3 length: 12; D gene: -; clone size: -; V gene: TRBV29-1; CDR3 protein: CSVGGPNTEAFF; CDR3 DNA: TGCAGCGTTGGAGGGCCGAACACTGAAGCTTTCTTT
J gene: TRBJ2-1; CDR3 length: 11; D gene: -; clone size: -; V gene: TRBV14; CDR3 protein: CASAVGYEQFF; CDR3 DNA: TGTGCCAGCGCGGTTGGTTATGAGCAGTTCTTC
J gene: TRBJ2-3; CDR3 length: 15; D gene: -; clone size: -; V gene: TRBV29-1; CDR3 protein: CSVEDRGRRRDTQYF; CDR3 DNA: TGCAGCGTTGAAGATCGGGGCCGGAGGAGGGATACGCAGTATTTT
J gene: TRBJ2-7; CDR3 length: 14; D gene: -; clone size: -; V gene: TRBV30; CDR3 protein: CAWSVRRESSEQYF; CDR3 DNA: TGTGCCTGGAGTGTACGTCGGGAGTCTAGCGAGCAGTACTTC
J gene: TRBJ1-1; CDR3 length: 16; D gene: TRBD1; clone size: -; V gene: TRBV5-4; CDR3 protein: CASSLADRARHTEAFF; CDR3 DNA: TGTGCCAGCAGCTTGGCGGACAGGGCTCGCCACACTGAAGCTTTCTTT
J gene: TRBJ2-1; CDR3 length: 14; D gene: -; clone size: -; V gene: TRBV9; CDR3 protein: CASSRQEPYNEQFF; CDR3 DNA: TGTGCCAGCAGCCGTCAGGAACCCTACAATGAGCAGTTCTTC
J gene: TRBJ2-7; CDR3 length: 14; D gene: TRBD2; clone size: -; V gene: TRBV4-2; CDR3 protein: CASSAAGGAYEQYF; CDR3 DNA: TGTGCCAGCAGTGCGGCGGGGGGCGCCTACGAGCAGTACTTC
J gene: TRBJ2-1; CDR3 length: 15; D gene: TRBD2; clone size: -; V gene: TRBV10-3; CDR3 protein: CAISVAGVAYNEQFF; CDR3 DNA: TGTGCCATCAGCGTAGCGGGAGTGGCCTACAATGAGCAGTTCTTC
J gene: TRBJ1-5; CDR3 length: 15; D gene: -; clone size: -; V gene: TRBV2; CDR3 protein: CASSEAGRTHQPQHF; CDR3 DNA: TGTGCCAGCAGTGAAGCCGGAAGGACTCATCAGCCCCAGCATTTT
J gene: TRBJ2-5; CDR3 length: 15; D gene: TRBD2; clone size: -; V gene: TRBV5-4; CDR3 protein: CASSHGLAVQETQYF; CDR3 DNA: TGTGCCAGCAGCCATGGACTAGCGGTTCAAGAGACCCAGTACTTC
J gene: TRBJ2-3; CDR3 length: 18; D gene: TRBD2; clone size: -; V gene: TRBV29-1; CDR3 protein: CSVGNPRTRPPTTDTQYF; CDR3 DNA: TGCAGCGTCGGAAATCCACGGACTAGACCCCCGACCACAGATACGCAGTATTTT
J gene: TRBJ2-1; CDR3 length: 11; D gene: -; clone size: -; V gene: TRBV7-2; CDR3 protein: CASSSGVQQFF; CDR3 DNA: TGTGCCAGCAGCTCAGGGGTACAGCAGTTCTTC
J gene: TRBJ2-3; CDR3 length: 15; D gene: TRBD2; clone size: -; V gene: TRBV29-1; CDR3 protein: CSVDPSGDPTDTQYF; CDR3 DNA: TGCAGCGTTGATCCTAGCGGGGACCCCACAGATACGCAGTATTTT
J gene: TRBJ1-1; CDR3 length: 14; D gene: -; clone size: -; V gene: TRBV29-1; CDR3 protein: CSVLFGGYNTEAFF; CDR3 DNA: TGCAGCGTTCTATTTGGAGGTTATAACACTGAAGCTTTCTTT
J gene: TRBJ2-1; CDR3 length: 14; D gene: -; clone size: -; V gene: TRBV11-2; CDR3 protein: CASRGGLTTNEQFF; CDR3 DNA: TGTGCCAGCAGAGGGGGGCTCACCACCAATGAGCAGTTCTTC
J gene: TRBJ2-7; CDR3 length: 14; D gene: TRBD1; clone size: -; V gene: TRBV29-1; CDR3 protein: CSVALQTGGYEQYF; CDR3 DNA: TGCAGCGTTGCCCTCCAGACAGGGGGCTACGAGCAGTACTTC
J gene: TRBJ1-2; CDR3 length: 11; D gene: TRBD1; clone size: -; V gene: TRBV29-1; CDR3 protein: CSIEGAPGYTF; CDR3 DNA: TGCAGCATTGAGGGGGCGCCTGGCTACACCTTC
J gene: TRBJ1-5; CDR3 length: 13; D gene: -; clone size: -; V gene: TRBV7-2; CDR3 protein: CASSPGSVEPQHF; CDR3 DNA: TGTGCCAGCAGCCCCGGGTCGGTGGAACCCCAGCATTTT
J gene: TRBJ2-2; CDR3 length: 13; D gene: -; clone size: -; V gene: TRBV30; CDR3 protein: CAWSGSGGGELFF; CDR3 DNA: TGTGCCTGGAGTGGGTCTGGCGGCGGGGAGCTGTTTTTT
J gene: TRBJ2-7; CDR3 length: 16; D gene: -; clone size: -; V gene: TRBV20-1; CDR3 protein: CSASPSLWGISYEQYF; CDR3 DNA: TGCAGTGCTAGTCCAAGCTTATGGGGGATCTCCTACGAGCAGTACTTC
J gene: TRBJ2-7; CDR3 length: 15; D gene: TRBD1; clone size: -; V gene: TRBV28; CDR3 protein: CASSLPSYRGYEQYF; CDR3 DNA: TGTGCCAGCAGTTTACCTTCGTACAGGGGGTACGAGCAGTACTTC
J gene: TRBJ2-5; CDR3 length: 13; D gene: -; clone size: -; V gene: TRBV5-1; CDR3 protein: CASSSGGQETQYF; CDR3 DNA: TGCGCCAGCAGCTCAGGGGGGCAAGAGACCCAGTACTTC
J gene: TRBJ1-1; CDR3 length: 15; D gene: -; clone size: -; V gene: TRBV12-3/TRBV12-4; CDR3 protein: CASRYRVGSDTEAFF; CDR3 DNA: TGTGCCAGCAGGTACCGGGTCGGGTCGGACACTGAAGCTTTCTTT
J gene: TRBJ2-1; CDR3 length: 14; D gene: TRBD2; clone size: -; V gene: TRBV15; CDR3 protein: CATSRGSAGDEQFF; CDR3 DNA: TGTGCCACCAGCAGAGGTTCGGCGGGGGATGAGCAGTTCTTC
J gene: TRBJ1-2; CDR3 length: 9; D gene: -; clone size: -; V gene: TRBV29-1; CDR3 protein: CSVDDGYTF; CDR3 DNA: TGCAGCGTTGATGATGGCTACACCTTC
J gene: TRBJ1-4; CDR3 length: 15; D gene: -; clone size: once; V gene: TRBV29-1; CDR3 protein: CSVEDFDKGDEKLFF; CDR3 DNA: TGCAGCGTTGAAGATTTTGACAAGGGTGACGAAAAACTGTTTTTT
J gene: TRBJ1-4; CDR3 length: 14; D gene: -; clone size: -; V gene: TRBV20-1; CDR3 protein: CSAPRGGTNEKLFF; CDR3 DNA: TGCAGTGCTCCTCGGGGAGGCACTAATGAAAAACTGTTTTTT
J gene: TRBJ2-1; CDR3 length: 15; D gene: TRBD2; clone size: -; V gene: TRBV4-1; CDR3 protein: CASSQTGTSVREQFF; CDR3 DNA: TGCGCCAGCAGCCAAACCGGGACTAGCGTTAGGGAGCAGTTCTTC
J gene: TRBJ1-1; CDR3 length: 16; D gene: -; clone size: -; V gene: TRBV3-1; CDR3 protein: CASTPPGSGPNTEAFF; CDR3 DNA: TGTGCCAGCACCCCCCCGGGCAGCGGCCCCAACACTGAAGCTTTCTTT
J gene: TRBJ2-2; CDR3 length: 15; D gene: TRBD1; clone size: -; V gene: TRBV28; CDR3 protein: CASEYRDRGPGELFF; CDR3 DNA: TGTGCCAGCGAATACCGGGACAGAGGGCCCGGGGAGCTGTTTTTT
J gene: TRBJ1-5; CDR3 length: 14; D gene: -; clone size: -; V gene: TRBV23-1; CDR3 protein: CASSQCPGDQPQHF; CDR3 DNA: TGCGCCAGCAGTCAATGCCCCGGCGATCAGCCCCAGCATTTT
J gene: TRBJ2-7; CDR3 length: 12; D gene: -; clone size: -; V gene: TRBV3-1; CDR3 protein: CASSHPAGEQYF; CDR3 DNA: TGTGCCAGCAGCCACCCCGCGGGGGAGCAGTACTTC
J gene: TRBJ2-7; CDR3 length: 16; D gene: TRBD2; clone size: -; V gene: TRBV7-9; CDR3 protein: CASSSHGAGGLAEQYF; CDR3 DNA: TGTGCCAGCAGCTCGCACGGAGCGGGAGGGCTAGCGGAGCAGTACTTC
J gene: TRBJ2-7; CDR3 length: 14; D gene: TRBD1; clone size: -; V gene: TRBV6-1; CDR3 protein: CATEPGQVSYEQYF; CDR3 DNA: TGTGCCACCGAGCCCGGACAGGTCTCCTACGAGCAGTACTTC
J gene: TRBJ1-1; CDR3 length: 14; D gene: -; clone size: -; V gene: TRBV3-1; CDR3 protein: CASSHRAQNTEAFF; CDR3 DNA: TGTGCCAGCAGCCACCGGGCCCAGAACACTGAAGCTTTCTTT
J gene: TRBJ1-2; CDR3 length: 14; D gene: TRBD1; clone size: -; V gene: TRBV18; CDR3 protein: CASSRDRGNYGYTF; CDR3 DNA: TGTGCCAGCTCACGGGACAGGGGAAACTATGGCTACACCTTC